This T cell receptor (beta chain) was identified in a study of blood T cell repertoires in COVID-19. Study-wide background: COVID-19 samples collected from the United States, Italy and Spain covered acute and convalescent phases. Sources were T cells, B-cell-depleted T cells, or PBMCs; the material itself was cDNA or gDNA.

Germline values: CDR1 SGHRS, CDR2 YFSETQ. Trimming took 4 bases from V and 5 from J, leaving 12 bases between them. There are 13 residues in the CDR3. Per the original methods: Cell counts per sample came from amplifying reference gene primers. The assay was immunoSEQ multiplex PCR, and TCRdb's table has in-frame clones only and misses some. D and trimming come from the DNA, and the V and J calls and clone size come from that table. The table lists 30,000 to 35,000 clones, 91% of them singletons. J is TRBJ1-1 and V is TRBV5-1, with D unresolved. Sample: peripheral blood. This TCR was recovered from a human donor with active COVID-19. The donor label of this sample is uncertain. The CDR3 DNA is TGCGCCAGCAGCATTGGCGGTTCGACTGAAGCTTTCTTT. This encodes CASSIGGSTEAFF.